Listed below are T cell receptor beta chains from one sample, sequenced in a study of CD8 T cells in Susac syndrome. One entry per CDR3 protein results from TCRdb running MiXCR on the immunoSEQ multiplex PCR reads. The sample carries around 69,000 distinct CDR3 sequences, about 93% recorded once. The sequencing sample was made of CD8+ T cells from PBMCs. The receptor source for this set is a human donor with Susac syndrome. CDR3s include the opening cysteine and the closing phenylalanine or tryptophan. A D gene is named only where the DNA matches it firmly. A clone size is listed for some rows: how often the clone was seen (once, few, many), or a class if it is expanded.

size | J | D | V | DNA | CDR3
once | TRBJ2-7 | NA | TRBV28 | TGTGCCAGCAGTTTTGGGAACTACGAGCAGTACTTC | CASSFGNYEQYF
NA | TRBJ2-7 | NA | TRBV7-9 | TGTGCCAGCAGCTTAGGAGGAGGGGGCGAGCAGTACTTC | CASSLGGGGEQYF
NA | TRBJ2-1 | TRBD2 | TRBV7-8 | TGTGCCAGCAGCTCGCCCCTAGCGGGGGGGCCAAATGAGCAGTTCTTC | CASSSPLAGGPNEQFF
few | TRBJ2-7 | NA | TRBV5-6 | TGTGCCAGCAGCTTGGAGGGTCGGGGCGAGCAGTACTTC | CASSLEGRGEQYF
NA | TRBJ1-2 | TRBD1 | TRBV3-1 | TGTGCCAGCAGCCAAGCCGGGACAGGTTCTAACTATGGCTACACCTTC | CASSQAGTGSNYGYTF
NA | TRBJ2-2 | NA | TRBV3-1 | TGTGCCAGCAGCCACCGCCCGGACCCCGGGGAGCTGTTTTTT | CASSHRPDPGELFF
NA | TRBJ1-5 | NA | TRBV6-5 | TGTGCCAGCAGTTCCGGGACACCCCTCAATCAGCCCCAGCATTTT | CASSSGTPLNQPQHF
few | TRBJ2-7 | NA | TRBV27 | TGTGCCAGCAGTTTGGGGTACGAGCAGTACTTC | CASSLGYEQYF
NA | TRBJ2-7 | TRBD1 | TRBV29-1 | TGCAGCGTTAACTTAGGGACAGCGTCCTACGAGCAGTACTTC | CSVNLGTASYEQYF
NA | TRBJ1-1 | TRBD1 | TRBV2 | TGTGCCAGCAGCAGGGGGCGAACTGAAGCTTTCTTT | CASSRGRTEAFF
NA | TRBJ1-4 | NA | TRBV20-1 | TGCAGTGCTAGAGATCGGCGCAGGGCGGAAAAACTGTTTTTT | CSARDRRRAEKLFF
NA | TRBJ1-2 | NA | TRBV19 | TGTGCCAGTACCCTCTGGAGGACGGGGGAAGACTACACCTTC | CASTLWRTGEDYTF
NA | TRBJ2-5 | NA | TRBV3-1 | TGTGCCAGGTGGACGGGCCTCGAAGAGACCCAGTACTTC | CARWTGLEETQYF
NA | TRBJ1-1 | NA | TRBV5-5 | TGTGCCAGCAGCTTGGTTGATAGGGGAATCAACACTGAAGCTTTCTTT | CASSLVDRGINTEAFF
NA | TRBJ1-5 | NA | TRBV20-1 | TGCAGTGCTTCCCGAACAGGGATAAGCAATCAGCCCCAGCATTTT | CSASRTGISNQPQHF
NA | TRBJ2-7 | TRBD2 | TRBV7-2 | TGTGCCAGCAGCATTAGCGGGAATCGGGAGCAGTACTTC | CASSISGNREQYF
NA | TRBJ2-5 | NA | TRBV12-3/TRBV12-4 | TGTGCCAGCAGTTCTTTTTCGTCGGGACAAGAGACCCAGTACTTC | CASSSFSSGQETQYF
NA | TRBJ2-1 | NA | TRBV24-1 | TGTGCCACCAGTGATAAAACTAAGTCCTACAATGAGCAGTTCTTC | CATSDKTKSYNEQFF
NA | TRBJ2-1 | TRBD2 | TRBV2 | TGTGCCAGCAGTGGACTAGCGTTCAATGAGCAGTTCTTC | CASSGLAFNEQFF
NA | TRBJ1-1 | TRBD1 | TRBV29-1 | TGCAGTGTGATAAGAGGACAGGGGTTCACTGAAGCTTTCTTT | CSVIRGQGFTEAFF
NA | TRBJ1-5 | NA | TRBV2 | TGTGCCAGCAGTGACGGGGGTTCGAGCAATCAGCCCCAGCATTTT | CASSDGGSSNQPQHF
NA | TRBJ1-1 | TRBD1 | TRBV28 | TGTGCCAGCAGTAGCCCACAGGGGCCTTCGACTGAAGCTTTCTTT | CASSSPQGPSTEAFF
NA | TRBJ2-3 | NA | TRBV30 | TGTGCCTGGGAGGGTTCAAATACGCAGTATTTT | CAWEGSNTQYF
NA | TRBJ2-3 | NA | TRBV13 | TGTGCCAGCAGCTCCCGCCTAGTTAGCACAGATACGCAGTATTTT | CASSSRLVSTDTQYF
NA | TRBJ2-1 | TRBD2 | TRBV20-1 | TGCAGTGCTAGATTTCCTAGCGGGAGTGGTGCCTACAATGAGCAGTTCTTC | CSARFPSGSGAYNEQFF
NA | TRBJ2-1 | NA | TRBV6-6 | TGTGCCAGCAGTTTCAAGAGGGGCGATGAGCAGTTCTTC | CASSFKRGDEQFF
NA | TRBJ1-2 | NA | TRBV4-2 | TGTGCCAGCAGCCAAGGGTCCGCGTGGTACACCTTC | CASSQGSAWYTF
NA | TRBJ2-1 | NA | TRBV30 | TGTGCCTGGAGTGGGGCAGGGGGGTCCTACAATGAGCAGTGCTTC | CAWSGAGGSYNEQCF
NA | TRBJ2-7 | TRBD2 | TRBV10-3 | TGTGCCATCAGTGAGTCGGGTAGCGGGGGTGGCTACGAGCAGTACTTC | CAISESGSGGGYEQYF
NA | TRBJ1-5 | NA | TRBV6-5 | TGTGCCAGCAGTTACGAGGACGGGCCCCAGCATTTT | CASSYEDGPQHF
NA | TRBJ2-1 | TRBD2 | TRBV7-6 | TGTGCCAGCAGCCTGCTAGCGGGAGTGGGAAATGAGCAGTTCTTC | CASSLLAGVGNEQFF
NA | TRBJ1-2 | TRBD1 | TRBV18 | TGTGCCAGCTCACCAGCGGACAGGGGGCGCAGGGACTATGGCTACACCTTC | CASSPADRGRRDYGYTF
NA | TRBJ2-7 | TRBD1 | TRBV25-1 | TGTGCCAGCAGTGAAGACGGCAGGGGGTACGAGCAGTACTTC | CASSEDGRGYEQYF
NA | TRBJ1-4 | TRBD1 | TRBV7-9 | TGTGCCAGCAGCCCGCCCGGGACAGGAGGCGAAAAACTGTTTTTT | CASSPPGTGGEKLFF
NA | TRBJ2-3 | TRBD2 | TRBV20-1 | TGCAGTGCGCGAACTAGCGGGAGCGTGACAGATACGCAGTATTTT | CSARTSGSVTDTQYF
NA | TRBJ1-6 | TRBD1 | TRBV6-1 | TGTGCCAGCAGCCTGGACTCCCCGGGACAGGAATATTCACCCCTCCACTTT | CASSLDSPGQEYSPLHF
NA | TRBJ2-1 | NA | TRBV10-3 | TGTGCCATCAGTGGAGGGGGGGTCGGTGAGCAGTTCTTC | CAISGGGVGEQFF
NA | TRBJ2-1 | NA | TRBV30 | TGTGCCTGGAGTGTGGGACTCCTGAATGAGCAGTTCTTC | CAWSVGLLNEQFF
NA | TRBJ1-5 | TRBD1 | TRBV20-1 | TGCAGTGCTAGAGCCGGGACAGGACTTCCCCAGCATTTT | CSARAGTGLPQHF
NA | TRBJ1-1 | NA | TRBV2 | TGTGCCAGCGAGGGGACTTCAACTGAAGCTTTCTTT | CASEGTSTEAFF
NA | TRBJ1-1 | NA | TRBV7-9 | TGTGCCAGCAGCTTTGAGTACACTGAAGCTTTCTTT | CASSFEYTEAFF
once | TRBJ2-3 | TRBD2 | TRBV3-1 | TGTGCCAGCAGCCCCGGACTAGCGGGATCAGATACGCAGTATTTT | CASSPGLAGSDTQYF
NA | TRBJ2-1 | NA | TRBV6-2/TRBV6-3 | TGTGCCTCAGCAGGGAGCTCCTACAATGAGCAGTTCTTC | CASAGSSYNEQFF
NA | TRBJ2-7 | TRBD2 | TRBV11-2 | TGTGCCAGCAGCGCGACTAGCGTTGAGCAGTACTTC | CASSATSVEQYF
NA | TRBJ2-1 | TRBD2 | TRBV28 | TGTGCCAGCAGCCTTTTGGTAGCGGGAGGGGCTTTTATCTATGAGCAGTTCTTC | CASSLLVAGGAFIYEQFF